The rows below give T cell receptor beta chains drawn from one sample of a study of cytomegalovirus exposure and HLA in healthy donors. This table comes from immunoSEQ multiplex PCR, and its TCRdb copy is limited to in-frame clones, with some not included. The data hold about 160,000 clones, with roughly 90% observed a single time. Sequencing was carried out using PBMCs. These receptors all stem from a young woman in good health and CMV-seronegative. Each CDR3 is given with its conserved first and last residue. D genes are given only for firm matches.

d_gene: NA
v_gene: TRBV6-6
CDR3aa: CASLVGGYSNQPQHF

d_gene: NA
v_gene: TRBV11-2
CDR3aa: CASSSRSPLHF

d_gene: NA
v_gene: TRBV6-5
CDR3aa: CASSYSLEGEKLFF

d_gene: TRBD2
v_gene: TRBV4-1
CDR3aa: CASSRAVVYSGRVYEQYF

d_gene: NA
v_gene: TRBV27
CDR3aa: CASSPPRGGGELFF

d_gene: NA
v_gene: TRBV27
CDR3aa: CASMGLFLNTEAFF

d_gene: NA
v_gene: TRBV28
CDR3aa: CASSPVSTDTQYF

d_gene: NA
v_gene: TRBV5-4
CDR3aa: CASSLSPDEQFF

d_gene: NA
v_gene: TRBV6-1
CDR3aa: CASSGGDPRPQHF

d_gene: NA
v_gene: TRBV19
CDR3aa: CASSPNSVGYTF

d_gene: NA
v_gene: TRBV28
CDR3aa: CASSTGVTAFF

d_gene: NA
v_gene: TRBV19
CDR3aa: CASSIGGQSYEQYF

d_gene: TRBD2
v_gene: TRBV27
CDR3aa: CASSTYRLAGSYEQYF

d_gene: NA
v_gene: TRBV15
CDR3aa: CATSRGGSYGYTF

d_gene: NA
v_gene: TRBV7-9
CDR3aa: CASSQQGSSYNEQFF

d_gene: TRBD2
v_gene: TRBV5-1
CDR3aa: CASSKPGTSGGQGQFF